Shown below are 25 T cell receptor beta chains from a single sample sequenced in a study of blood T cell repertoires in COVID-19 (dated by TCRdb to about 2020). The library came from the immunoSEQ multiplex PCR assay. TCRdb provides this immuneACCESS table in a form limited to in-frame rearrangements. Some clones are lacking; in checked studies, under half of them reflect an unresolved V gene, and why the rest are absent is not known. This sample lists 150,000 to 200,000 clones; 82% were detected once. Around 5.5% of the sample is in the top ten clones. The sample was PBMCs or T cells enriched from blood (not recorded which). The receptor source for this set is a woman aged 60-75 years with acute COVID-19.

The CDR3 sequence is CASSRAGVSTGELFF. CDR3 coding DNA: TGCGCCAGCAGCCGGGCAGGGGTTAGTACCGGGGAGCTGTTTTTT. The chain has TRBV5-1 and TRBJ2-2; TRBD1 might be the D (6 bases). Germline V gives CDR1 SGHRS, CDR2 YFSETQ. CDR3 length: 15 amino acids. Trimming took off 4 bases at V and 5 bases at J, with 15 bases between the two ends.

The V gene is TRBV20-1, the J gene TRBJ2-7; perhaps TRBD2 as D (6 bases). V was clipped by 3 bases and J by 2 bases, with 11 bases between them. CDR3 size: 13 residues. Looked up from germline, CDR1 is DFQATT and CDR2 is SNEGSKA (reference sequence). The CDR3 spells CSASGLPPYEQYF. CDR3 in DNA: TGCAGTGCTAGTGGACTACCGCCCTACGAGCAGTACTTC.

V gene TRBV5-6 combines with J gene TRBJ1-1; D possibly corresponds to TRBD1 (5 bases). The germline V gene has CDR1 SGHDT and CDR2 YYEEEE. V lost 4 bases and J lost 3, with 13 bases in between. The CDR3 covers 14 residues. CDR3 region: CASSPGVGYTEAFF. CDR3 in DNA: TGTGCCAGCAGCCCGGGGGTCGGCTACACTGAAGCTTTCTTT.

V is TRBV24-1 and J is TRBJ1-5; D is unresolved. The length of the CDR3 is 14 residues. With 2 bases removed from V and 3 bases from J, the gap between germline ends came to 7 bases. Germline assignment: CDR1 KGHDR and CDR2 SFDVKD. The CDR3 DNA reads TGTGCCACCAGTGATTCCAGGAACAATCAGCCCCAGCATTTT. It specifies CATSDSRNNQPQHF.

The J gene is TRBJ2-2, the V gene TRBV5-1; TRBD2 matches at 10 bases. CDR1 and CDR2 from the germline V gene are SGHRS and YFSETQ. The CDR3 covers 15 residues. The V and J ends lost 1 base and 3 bases, in that order; junction bases with no gene match: 0. The CDR3, as DNA: TGCGCCAGCAGCTTGAGCGGGAGGGACACCGGGGAGCTGTTTTTT. It is translated as CASSLSGRDTGELFF.

As DNA, the CDR3 is TGTGCCAGCTCACCGGGACAGGGGGCAGATACGCAGTATTTT. Its protein product is CASSPGQGADTQYF. The J gene is TRBJ2-3, the V gene TRBV18, with TRBD1 identical over 11 bases. Germline V gene sequence: CDR1 KGHSH, CDR2 LQKENI. The CDR3 consists of 14 residues. The V gene end was trimmed by 3 bases and the J gene end by 4 bases; junction bases not matched to a gene: 0.

This clone was counted between two and nine times. The chain couples TRBV2 to TRBJ1-1; D not resolved. Germline values: CDR1 SNHLY, CDR2 FYNNEI. This CDR3 is 14 amino acids long. Trimming removed 2 bases at V and 4 bases at J, with 11 bases between. The CDR3 region is CASSERKGGTEAFF. CDR3 coding DNA: TGTGCCAGCAGTGAAAGAAAGGGAGGCACTGAAGCTTTCTTT.

This clone has only a few counts. The rearrangement uses TRBV12-3 or TRBV12-4 and TRBJ1-2; TRBD1 might be the D (6 bases). The CDR3 sequence is 12 residues long. With 4 bases removed from V and 8 bases from J, the gap between germline ends came to 11 bases. This chain's CDR3 is CASSSGGRGYTF. As DNA, the CDR3 is TGTGCCAGCAGTTCTGGGGGCCGAGGCTACACCTTC.

The chain employs TRBV27 and TRBJ1-1; a possible D gene is TRBD1 (6 bases). Trimming took 3 bases from V and 4 from J, leaving 24 bases between them. The CDR3 covers 18 residues. Germline V gives CDR1 MNHEY, CDR2 SMNVEV (reference sequence). The CDR3 nucleotides are TGTGCCAGCAGTTTTGAGGTGGGGAGGGGGAACGGGGGCACTGAAGCTTTCTTT. Its protein product is CASSFEVGRGNGGTEAFF.

The chain carries TRBV4-1 and TRBJ2-7; 7 bases are shared with TRBD1. Trimming took 1 base from V and 3 from J; bases not matched to a gene: 6. The germline gives CDR1 MGHRA, CDR2 YSYEKL. The length of the CDR3 is 15 residues. DNA for the CDR3: TGCGCCAGCAGCCAAGGTAGCCAGGGGGTCTACGAGCAGTACTTC. Its protein product is CASSQGSQGVYEQYF.

This clone was seen more than once but under ten times. V gene TRBV4-3 combines with J gene TRBJ2-7; 8 nucleotides match TRBD2. Germline values: CDR1 LGHNA, CDR2 YSLEER. Trimming at V came to 1 base and at J to 2 bases, leaving 7 bases not matched to a gene. The CDR3 loop spans 16 amino acids. CDR3 DNA sequence: TGCGCCAGCAGCCAAGTGGCGTCCGGGGGGGCCTACGAGCAGTACTTC. Amino acids: CASSQVASGGAYEQYF.

This clone was seen a few times. The chain carries TRBV3-1 (or the pseudogene TRBV3-2) and TRBJ1-6; D uncertain. Germline V gene data show CDR1 as LGHDT and CDR2 as YNNKEL (reference sequence). This CDR3 has 13 amino acids. With 3 bases removed from V and 10 bases from J, the gap between germline ends came to 10 bases. This CDR3 reads CASSHTPGSPLHF. In DNA, the CDR3 is TGTGCCAGCAGCCACACCCCGGGATCACCCCTCCACTTT.

This chain uses TRBV6-5 with TRBJ2-7, with D unclear. Germline-derived CDR1 and CDR2 are MNHEY and SVGAGI. The CDR3 is made up of 13 amino acids. V lost 6 bases and J lost 3, with 12 bases in between. The CDR3 reads CASRNQAGYEQYF. DNA for the CDR3: TGTGCCAGCAGGAACCAAGCAGGCTACGAGCAGTACTTC.

This chain connects TRBV5-5 to TRBJ2-3; D perhaps matches TRBD1 (5 bases). The germline gives CDR1 SGHKS, CDR2 YYEKEE (reference sequence). Trimming shortened V by 5 bases and J by 1 base, and 14 bases separated the two germline ends. CDR3 length: 15 residues. The CDR3 reads CASSTAGSGTDTQYF. CDR3 in DNA: TGTGCCAGCAGTACGGCAGGGTCAGGCACAGATACGCAGTATTTT.

This clone was found a few times. The CDR3 nucleotides read TGTGCCAGCGCAGGGCCACCAAACTATGGCTACACCTTC. Translating gives CASAGPPNYGYTF. The chain carries TRBV28 and TRBJ1-2; D perhaps matches TRBD1 (5 bases). Germline values: CDR1 MDHEN, CDR2 SYDVKM. The CDR3 loop spans 13 amino acids. With 8 bases removed from V and 2 bases from J, the gap between germline ends came to 12 bases.

The rearrangement joins TRBV5-1 to TRBJ2-2; D unclear. Trimming removed 2 bases from V and 1 base from J, with 3 bases in between. Germline loops: CDR1 SGHRS, CDR2 YFSETQ. The CDR3 extends over 13 amino acids. As DNA, the CDR3 is TGCGCCAGCAGCTTTAAGAACACCGGGGAGCTGTTTTTT. Translated: CASSFKNTGELFF.

The chain uses TRBV7-9 and TRBJ1-5, with 9 bases fitting TRBD1. Germline CDR1 and CDR2: SEHNR and FQNEAQ (reference sequence). With 5 bases clipped from V and 7 bases from J, the junction kept 9 bases outside the gene matches. The CDR3 spans 15 residues. CDR3 nucleotide sequence: TGTGCCAGCAGCCTGGGACAGGGACTCTTCCAGCCCCAGCATTTT. This encodes CASSLGQGLFQPQHF.

This sequence joins TRBV9 and TRBJ2-7; D might be TRBD2 (5 bases). Trimming took off 4 bases at V and 0 bases at J, with 17 bases between the two ends. This CDR3 is built from 16 residues. Germline loops: CDR1 SGDLS, CDR2 YYNGEE. The CDR3 DNA sequence: TGTGCCAGCAGCCAGCAGGCGGGCAGGAGCTCCTACGAGCAGTACTTC. This codes for CASSQQAGRSSYEQYF.

The chain employs TRBV6-6 and TRBJ2-7, with TRBD2 as a possible D gene (6 bases). CDR3 length: 13 residues. Germline assignment: CDR1 MNHNY and CDR2 SVGAGI (reference sequence). With 0 bases removed from V and 6 bases from J, the gap between germline ends came to 9 bases. As DNA, the CDR3 is TGTGCCAGCAGTTACTCGGTCGGGGGCGAGCAGTACGTC. Translated, it gives CASSYSVGGEQYV.

V usage is TRBV19 and J usage is TRBJ1-1; 9 nucleotides align to TRBD1. CDR1 and CDR2 (germline): LNHDA, SQIVND (reference sequence). The CDR3 sequence is 16 residues long. V lost 1 base to trimming and J lost 6 bases; unmatched junction nucleotides: 9. CDR3 coding DNA: TGTGCCAGTAGTATAGGTACCCGGGACAGGGAACCTGAAGCTTTCTTT. Encoded protein: CASSIGTRDREPEAFF.

The gene calls are TRBV29-1 and TRBJ2-1; 10 positions agree with TRBD1. The length of the CDR3 is 13 residues. CDR1 is SQVTM, CDR2 ANQGSEA, per germline. Germline trimming cut 7 bases from V and 9 bases from J; bases unmatched to any gene: 9. Written as DNA, the CDR3 is TGCAGCGCCATACGACAGGGGGCGGCTGAGCAGTTCTTC. Residues: CSAIRQGAAEQFF.

CDR3 sequence reads: CAISEGDRNSYTF. CDR3 bases: TGTGCCATCAGTGAGGGGGACAGAAATAGCTACACCTTC. V usage is TRBV10-3 and J usage is TRBJ1-2; 7 nucleotides align to TRBD1. J was trimmed by 9 bases and V by 2 bases; bases with no gene match: 6. The CDR3 contains 13 residues. The germline CDR1 and CDR2 sequences are ENHRY and SYGVKD.

The chain is built from TRBV15 and TRBJ2-1; D gene unclear. CDR3 length: 15 residues. Trimming took 0 bases from V and 2 from J, leaving 8 bases between them. Germline CDR1 is LNHNV and CDR2 is YYDKDF (reference sequence). The CDR3 DNA follows: TGTGCCACCAGCAGAGATGGGCAGACCTACAATGAGCAGTTCTTC. This sequence encodes CATSRDGQTYNEQFF.

The gene calls are TRBV7-2 and TRBJ2-1; 7 bases fit TRBD1. This CDR3 spans 14 amino acids. Per the germline V gene, CDR1 is SGHTA and CDR2 is FQGNSA. The ends lost 5 bases at V and 7 bases at J; junction bases unmatched: 8. DNA for the CDR3: TGTGCCAGCAGCCCGACGACAGGGTGGAATGAGCAGTTCTTC. As protein: CASSPTTGWNEQFF.

On this clone: One end of the junction does not line up with germline, which may come from a read error. The rearrangement links TRBV5-1 to TRBJ1-1; 9 nucleotides line up with TRBD1. The CDR3 covers 13 residues. Looked up from germline, CDR1 is SGHRS and CDR2 is YFSETQ. The CDR3 DNA is TGCGCCAGCAGCACGGGACAGGGACTACTTGGCAGCTTT. This translates into CASSTGQGLLGSF.